The rows below give T cell receptor beta chains drawn from one sample of a study of PD-1 blockade in classical Hodgkin lymphoma. Sequenced by immunoSEQ multiplex PCR; TCRdb stores in-frame clones only, minus some. This repertoire shows some 35,000 clones, around 90% found once; its top ten account for around 0.21%. The sequenced sample was CD4+ T cells from blood, obtained at baseline. The receptor source for this set is a human donor with classical Hodgkin lymphoma. Each CDR3 is given with its conserved first and last residue. D genes are given only for firm matches. Some rows have no size entry. The others give once, few or many, or a class for an expanded clone.

v_gene	abundance	j_gene	d_gene	CDR3aa	CDR3nt
TRBV29-1	NA	TRBJ1-1	NA	CSVSLLIPYTEAFF	TGCAGCGTTTCTCTCCTCATTCCGTACACTGAAGCTTTCTTT
TRBV2	NA	TRBJ1-5	NA	CASWDPWGNQPQHF	TGTGCCAGCTGGGACCCCTGGGGCAATCAGCCCCAGCATTTT
TRBV28	NA	TRBJ2-7	NA	CASSFRLAPTYEQYF	TGTGCCAGCAGTTTCAGGCTAGCGCCTACCTACGAGCAGTACTTC
TRBV10-3	NA	TRBJ2-3	NA	CAISTGGRESHTSTDTQYF	TGTGCCATCAGTACCGGGGGGCGGGAGTCACATACTAGCACAGATACGCAGTATTTT
TRBV30	NA	TRBJ2-1	TRBD2	CAWSKSSGGYNEQFF	TGTGCCTGGAGCAAATCTAGCGGAGGGTACAATGAGCAGTTCTTC
TRBV7-8	NA	TRBJ1-5	NA	CASSLEVRTLPQHF	TGTGCCAGCAGCTTAGAAGTAAGGACACTACCTCAACATTTT
TRBV10-1	few	TRBJ2-3	TRBD2	CASSDASGASDTQYF	TGCGCCAGCAGTGATGCTAGCGGGGCTTCAGATACGCAGTATTTT
TRBV2	NA	TRBJ2-7	NA	CASRVSRHAYEQYF	TGTGCCAGCAGGGTTAGCCGCCATGCCTACGAGCAGTACTTC
TRBV4-1	NA	TRBJ2-1	NA	CASSPSLDEQFF	TGCGCCAGCAGCCCATCCCTAGATGAGCAGTTCTTC
TRBV19	NA	TRBJ2-7	NA	CASSKTAAYEQYF	TGTGCCAGTAGTAAGACAGCTGCCTACGAGCAGTACTTC
TRBV11-2	NA	TRBJ2-3	NA	CASSLKGADTQYF	TGTGCCAGCAGCTTAAAAGGGGCAGATACGCAGTATTTT
TRBV5-1	NA	TRBJ2-7	TRBD2	CASSQNPSGSNSYEQYF	TGCGCCAGCAGCCAAAACCCTAGCGGGAGTAACTCCTACGAGCAGTACTTC
TRBV7-9	NA	TRBJ2-3	TRBD1	CASSRGQGALTDTQYF	TGTGCCAGCAGCCGGGGACAGGGGGCTTTGACAGATACGCAGTATTTT
TRBV5-1	NA	TRBJ2-1	NA	CASRLGVVGNNEQFF	TGCGCCAGCAGGTTGGGAGTAGTCGGGAACAATGAGCAGTTCTTC
TRBV7-6	NA	TRBJ1-5	NA	CASSLDSSNQPQHF	TGTGCCAGCAGCTTAGACAGTAGCAATCAGCCCCAGCATTTT
TRBV7-9	NA	TRBJ2-2	NA	CASSFTGHTTGELFF	TGTGCCAGCAGCTTCACGGGTCACACCACCGGGGAGCTGTTTTTT
TRBV6-1	NA	TRBJ1-1	NA	CASILQRAEAFF	TGTGCCAGCATTTTGCAGAGAGCTGAAGCTTTCTTT
TRBV6-5	NA	TRBJ2-3	NA	CASSYFGESTDTQYF	TGTGCCAGCAGTTACTTTGGGGAAAGCACAGATACGCAGTATTTT
TRBV2	NA	TRBJ2-5	TRBD2	CARGRTSGVGQETQYF	TGTGCCAGAGGGAGGACTAGCGGGGTAGGCCAAGAGACCCAGTACTTC
TRBV6-5	NA	TRBJ2-2	NA	CASSYSVPGLVGELFF	TGTGCCAGCAGTTACTCTGTTCCAGGGTTGGTCGGGGAGCTGTTTTTT
TRBV10-3	once	TRBJ1-1	NA	CAIRGGYPEAFF	TGTGCCATCAGGGGAGGGTACCCTGAAGCTTTCTTT
TRBV7-3	NA	TRBJ2-1	NA	CASSLAANSNEQFF	TGTGCCAGCAGCTTAGCCGCAAACAGCAATGAGCAGTTCTTC
TRBV28	once	TRBJ1-4	NA	CASSLVSSEKLFF	TGTGCCAGCAGTTTAGTGAGCAGCGAAAAACTGTTTTTT
TRBV29-1	NA	TRBJ1-1	NA	CSVEEVARKAFF	TGCAGCGTTGAAGAGGTGGCCAGAAAAGCTTTCTTT
TRBV11-3	NA	TRBJ2-7	NA	CASSLDRRSEQYF	TGTGCCAGCAGCTTAGATCGGCGGAGCGAGCAGTACTTC
TRBV6-6	once	TRBJ1-3	NA	CASSEGRAGNTIYF	TGTGCCAGCAGCGAAGGGAGGGCAGGAAACACCATATATTTT
TRBV10-3	NA	TRBJ2-2	NA	CAMSKLETQANTGELFF	TGTGCCATGTCCAAACTAGAGACCCAAGCGAACACCGGGGAGCTGTTTTTT
TRBV7-2	once	TRBJ2-5	NA	CASSLKATTQQYF	TGTGCCAGCAGCTTAAAGGCAACTACACAGCAGTACTTC
TRBV5-1	NA	TRBJ2-1	NA	CASSLVFSGELGNEQFF	TGCGCCAGCAGCTTGGTGTTCAGTGGGGAACTGGGCAATGAGCAGTTCTTC
TRBV29-1	NA	TRBJ2-6	NA	CSVGADGSGANVLTF	TGCAGCGTTGGGGCGGATGGGTCTGGGGCCAACGTCCTGACTTTC
TRBV29-1	NA	TRBJ2-7	NA	CSVGGGGIEQYF	TGCAGCGTGGGGGGAGGCGGAATCGAGCAGTACTTC
TRBV20-1	NA	TRBJ2-1	NA	CSASWGSEQFF	TGCAGTGCTAGTTGGGGTAGTGAGCAGTTCTTC
TRBV5-1	NA	TRBJ2-2	NA	CASSLAGIGTGELFF	TGCGCCAGCAGCTTGGCCGGGATTGGGACCGGGGAGCTGTTTTTT
TRBV11-2	NA	TRBJ2-3	TRBD2	CASSLEVGLMRTDTQYF	TGTGCCAGCAGCTTAGAGGTGGGACTAATGCGTACAGATACGCAGTATTTT
TRBV5-8	NA	TRBJ1-2	NA	CASILDGYGYTF	TGTGCCAGCATCCTGGACGGCTATGGCTACACCTTC
TRBV5-1	once	TRBJ1-1	NA	CASSSPGQSGEAFF	TGCGCCAGCAGCTCACCGGGACAATCGGGGGAAGCTTTCTTT
TRBV9	NA	TRBJ2-7	TRBD2	CASSTGLAGGGSYEQYF	TGTGCCAGCAGCACGGGACTAGCGGGAGGGGGGTCCTACGAGCAGTACTTC
TRBV9	NA	TRBJ1-2	NA	CASSVDGVLRYGYTF	TGTGCCAGCAGCGTAGATGGGGTTTTACGCTATGGCTACACCTTC
TRBV5-4	NA	TRBJ2-5	NA	CASSLGAQQETQYF	TGTGCCAGCAGCTTGGGGGCACAACAAGAGACCCAGTACTTC
TRBV28	NA	TRBJ1-2	NA	CASSPPSTANYGYTF	TGTGCCAGCAGTCCCCCCTCGACAGCTAACTATGGCTACACCTTC
TRBV11-3	NA	TRBJ2-1	NA	CASSYRGGSYNEQFF	TGTGCCAGCAGCTATCGTGGGGGCTCCTACAATGAGCAGTTCTTC
TRBV19	NA	TRBJ2-2	NA	CASSIYTGELFF	TGTGCCAGTAGTATTTACACCGGGGAGCTGTTTTTT
TRBV7-2	NA	TRBJ1-2	NA	CASSPTGKSGYTF	TGTGCCAGCAGCCCGACGGGTAAGAGTGGCTACACCTTC
TRBV9	once	TRBJ1-4	NA	CASSPIPLGREKLFF	TGTGCCAGCAGCCCGATTCCGCTGGGGAGGGAAAAACTGTTTTTT
TRBV5-1	NA	TRBJ2-7	NA	CASSPTGSLHYEQYF	TGCGCCAGCAGCCCTACCGGCAGCTTACACTACGAGCAGTACTTC
TRBV5-3	NA	TRBJ2-5	NA	CARSGARGETQYF	TGTGCCAGAAGTGGGGCCCGGGGAGAGACCCAGTACTTC
TRBV27	NA	TRBJ2-7	NA	CASSPGRDGNYEQYF	TGTGCCAGCAGTCCGGGCAGGGACGGGAACTACGAGCAGTACTTC
TRBV27	NA	TRBJ2-7	TRBD1	CASSLSLPRDRGYEQYF	TGTGCCAGCAGTTTATCCCTCCCCCGGGACAGGGGCTACGAGCAGTACTTC
TRBV5-8	NA	TRBJ2-4	TRBD2	CASSPRLAGWGNIQYF	TGTGCCAGCAGTCCCCGACTAGCGGGGTGGGGGAACATTCAGTACTTC
TRBV6-6	NA	TRBJ2-7	NA	CASRDLASYEQYF	TGTGCCAGCAGGGACCTGGCCTCCTACGAGCAGTACTTC
TRBV10-2	NA	TRBJ1-1	TRBD1	CASSLGQEVGAFF	TGCGCCAGCAGTCTGGGACAGGAGGTTGGAGCTTTCTTT
TRBV19	NA	TRBJ2-7	TRBD1	CASSFARGPYEQYF	TGTGCCAGTAGCTTCGCCAGGGGGCCCTACGAGCAGTACTTC
TRBV30	NA	TRBJ2-7	NA	CAWTPSGPYEQYF	TGTGCCTGGACACCCTCAGGCCCCTACGAGCAGTACTTC
TRBV5-1	NA	TRBJ2-1	TRBD2	CASSLGTSGIYNEQFF	TGCGCCAGCAGCTTGGGGACTAGCGGGATTTACAATGAGCAGTTCTTC
TRBV5-4	NA	TRBJ2-7	NA	CASSTKDLPYEQYF	TGTGCCAGCAGCACAAAAGATCTACCCTACGAGCAGTACTTC
TRBV28	NA	TRBJ2-3	TRBD2	CASRLAGGTQYF	TGTGCCAGCAGACTAGCGGGAGGTACGCAGTATTTT
TRBV28	NA	TRBJ2-7	NA	CASSQSKRKNSYEQYF	TGTGCCAGCAGTCAATCGAAGCGGAAGAATTCCTACGAGCAGTACTTC